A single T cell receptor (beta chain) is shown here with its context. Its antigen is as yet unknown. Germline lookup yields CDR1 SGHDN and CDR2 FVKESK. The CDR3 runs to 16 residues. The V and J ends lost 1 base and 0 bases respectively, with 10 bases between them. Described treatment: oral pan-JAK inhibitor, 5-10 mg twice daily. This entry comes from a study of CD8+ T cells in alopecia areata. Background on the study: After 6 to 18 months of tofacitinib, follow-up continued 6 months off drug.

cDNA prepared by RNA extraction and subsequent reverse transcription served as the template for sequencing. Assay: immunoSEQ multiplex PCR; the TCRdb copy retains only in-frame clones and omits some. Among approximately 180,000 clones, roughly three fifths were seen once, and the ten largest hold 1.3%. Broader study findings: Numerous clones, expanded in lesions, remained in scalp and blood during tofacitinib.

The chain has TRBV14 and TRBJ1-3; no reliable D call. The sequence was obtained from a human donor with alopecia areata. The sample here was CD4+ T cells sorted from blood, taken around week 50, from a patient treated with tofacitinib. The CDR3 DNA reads TGTGCCAGCAGCCAAGGGGGTCCACACTCTGGAAACACCATATATTTT. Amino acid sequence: CASSQGGPHSGNTIYF.